One sample yielded the 25 T cell receptor beta chains listed below, sequenced in a study of T-cell reconstitution after alpha-beta-depleted transplantation in children (dated by TCRdb to about 2016). Receptors were amplified or captured by PCR. Sequencer: Illumina HiSeq 2500. Molecular barcoding was employed in the preparation of TCR libraries, with unique molecular identifiers being used to normalize TCRbeta repertoire quantification. TCRdb trimmed public reads at Q25 via fastp, called clones via MiXCR and kept in-frame beta chains. CDR3 protein duplicates are merged, each entry listing the most common genes and DNA. Within this sample are around 480,000 distinct CDR3 sequences, with roughly 33% of them counted one time only. 2% to 3% of the sample is taken by the ten largest. The sample in question was PBMCs from the stem cell graft donor, obtained from the stem cell graft. The receptors shown here come from a human donor who donated a stem cell graft to a child with aplastic anemia.

V and J are TRBV9 and TRBJ2-1; D is possibly TRBD1 (6 bases). CDR1 SGDLS and CDR2 YYNGEE come from the germline V gene. The CDR3 has 14 residues. V was cut by 4 bases and J by 7 bases, with 15 bases left in between. The CDR3 here is CASSPGRGRNEQFF. The CDR3 nucleotides are TGTGCCAGCAGCCCCGGCAGGGGAAGGAATGAGCAGTTCTTC.

This sequence joins TRBV12-3 or TRBV12-4 and TRBJ2-3, with TRBD2 matching over 10 bases. The V and J ends lost 3 bases and 0 bases, in that order; junction bases with no gene match: 6. CDR3 length: 17 residues. The CDR3 sequence: CASSFPLAGGSTDTQYF. The CDR3 region has the DNA TGTGCCAGCAGTTTTCCATTAGCGGGAGGTAGCACAGATACGCAGTATTTT.

V and J are TRBV7-9 and TRBJ2-3; the D gene is possibly TRBD1 (5 bases). Deletions cut 7 bases from V and 3 bases from J, with 23 bases between. Germline V gives CDR1 SEHNR, CDR2 FQNEAQ (reference sequence). The CDR3 runs to 17 residues. DNA of the CDR3: TGTGCCAGCACCAGATTAGGGGCGCAAGCGACGACAGATACGCAGTATTTT. It is translated as CASTRLGAQATTDTQYF.

The chain employs TRBV9 and TRBJ2-5; D is ambiguous. The V end was cut by 0 bases, the J end by 5 bases, with 11 bases between. The germline V gene encodes CDR1 SGDLS and CDR2 YYNGEE. The CDR3 is 14 residues long. The CDR3 reads CASSVAPLGETQYF. CDR3 sequence (DNA): TGTGCCAGCAGCGTAGCCCCCCTGGGGGAGACCCAGTACTTC.

The CDR3 DNA sequence: TGCAGCGTTGTTGAGGGGACCGGGGAGCTGTTTTTT. Its protein is CSVVEGTGELFF. The chain uses TRBV29-1 and TRBJ2-2, with D possibly being TRBD1 or TRBD2 (5 bases each). The germline V gene encodes CDR1 SQVTM and CDR2 ANQGSEA. The CDR3 has 12 residues. With 4 bases removed from V and 5 bases from J, the gap between germline ends came to 8 bases.

This clonotype was observed a few times. V is TRBV29-1 and J is TRBJ1-2; 9 positions agree with TRBD1. The germline gives CDR1 SQVTM, CDR2 ANQGSEA. The trim removed 5 bases at V and 7 bases at J, leaving 5 bases unmatched. The CDR3 runs 12 residues. The CDR3 nucleotides read TGCAGCGTTCCGGGACAGGGCTTTGGCTACACCTTC. It yields the protein CSVPGQGFGYTF.

The rearrangement joins TRBV20-1 to TRBJ2-7, with D possibly matching TRBD2 (5 bases). V shed 7 bases and J shed 3 bases, with 22 bases lying between them. Germline CDR1 and CDR2: DFQATT and SNEGSKA (reference sequence). This CDR3 has 15 residues. The CDR3 DNA is TGCAGTGTCGGGTTGTTGGGGAACGGGAACTACGAGCAGTACGTC. Translating gives CSVGLLGNGNYEQYV.

Worth noting for this clonotype: At one of its ends the junction is not consistent with the germline gene, which may arise from a read error. The chain uses TRBV4-3 and TRBJ2-5, with 7 bases identical to TRBD1. The CDR3 spans 14 residues. Germline V gene lookup returns CDR1 LGHNA and CDR2 YSLEER. The CDR3 is CASSQTGVGETHYF. CDR3 DNA sequence: TGCGCCAGCAGCCAAACAGGGGTAGGGGAGACCCACTACTTC.

This sequence joins TRBV5-1 and TRBJ2-1; 7 bases align to TRBD2. Germline V gives CDR1 SGHRS, CDR2 YFSETQ. This CDR3 has 15 amino acids. Losses at the gene ends were 0 bases for V and 9 bases for J; bases not matched to a gene: 9. Here the CDR3 DNA reads TGCGCCAGCAGCTTGGAAGCTCCGGGGGGTGGTGAGCAGTTCTTC. This sequence encodes CASSLEAPGGGEQFF.

The chain uses TRBV29-1 and TRBJ2-5; 7 nucleotides match TRBD2. Unmatched junction bases numbered 9, after V lost 2 bases and J lost 3 bases. The length of the CDR3 is 15 residues. Germline loops: CDR1 SQVTM, CDR2 ANQGSEA. DNA for the CDR3: TGCAGCGTTGAACGCCGGGGGGAAGTTGAAGAGACCCAGTACTTC. Encoded protein: CSVERRGEVEETQYF.

V usage is TRBV6-2 or TRBV6-3 and J usage is TRBJ2-2, with D maybe TRBD2 (6 bases). CDR1 is MNHEY, CDR2 SVGEGT, per germline. The CDR3 runs to 16 residues. The V and J ends lost 6 bases and 5 bases respectively, with 19 bases between them. The CDR3 sequence: CASSPGSGRGTGELFF. CDR3 DNA sequence: TGTGCCAGCAGCCCCGGGAGCGGGCGCGGGACCGGGGAGCTGTTTTTT.

The V and J genes are TRBV28 and TRBJ1-5; TRBD1 is a possible D gene (5 bases). Trimming left V 3 bases short and J 6 bases short, with 12 bases between. This CDR3 spans 14 amino acids. In germline, CDR1 is MDHEN, CDR2 SYDVKM. CDR3 in DNA: TGTGCCAGCAGTTTTGCCTTGGGACGTCAGCCCCAGCATTTT. Protein product: CASSFALGRQPQHF.

This clonotype was recorded a few times. This chain uses TRBV30 with TRBJ2-2; D is unresolved. Per germline, CDR1 GTSNPN and CDR2 SVGIG (reference sequence). This CDR3 contains 15 residues. Trimming pared 4 bases from V and 1 base from J, leaving 13 bases between. CDR3 in amino acids: CAWTMDGRNTGELFF. CDR3 in DNA: TGTGCCTGGACTATGGACGGACGGAACACCGGGGAGCTGTTTTTT.

The sample holds a few counts of this clonotype. The CDR3 DNA reads as TGCAGTGCCAAAGGACAGCGCGGCAATCAGCCCCAGCATTTT. Amino acids: CSAKGQRGNQPQHF. V usage is TRBV20-1 and J usage is TRBJ1-5, with D possibly TRBD1 on 6 matching bases. Germline V lookup: CDR1 DFQATT, CDR2 SNEGSKA (reference sequence). V was cut by 6 bases and J by 2 bases, with 14 bases left in between. This CDR3 has 14 residues.

V gene TRBV9 combines with J gene TRBJ1-1, with a tentative D call TRBD1 (5 bases). V lost 0 bases, J lost 4 bases, and 10 bases lay in between. This CDR3 is built from 14 residues. Germline lookup yields CDR1 SGDLS and CDR2 YYNGEE. The CDR3 DNA is TGTGCCAGCAGCGTAGGAATGGGGCTCACTGAAGCTTTCTTT. It yields the protein CASSVGMGLTEAFF.

The J gene is TRBJ2-1, the V gene TRBV4-3, with unresolved D. Germline CDR1 is LGHNA and CDR2 is YSLEER. Trimming removed 4 bases from V and 0 bases from J, with 10 bases in between. The CDR3 extends over 15 amino acids. The DNA of the CDR3 is TGCGCCAGCAGCCCGTCAGTGGTCTCCTACAATGAGCAGTTCTTC. Protein: CASSPSVVSYNEQFF.

This clonotype was seen a few times. The DNA of the CDR3 is TGTGCCAGCAGCCCGACGGGGGGCAAAGGGTCCTACGAGCAGTACTTC. Translation: CASSPTGGKGSYEQYF. This chain uses TRBV7-6 with TRBJ2-7; possibly TRBD2 for D (7 bases). This CDR3 has 16 amino acids. The germline gives CDR1 SGHVS, CDR2 FNYEAQ. Trimming removed 5 bases from V and 1 base from J, with 18 bases in between.

This clonotype was found a few times. The chain links TRBV12-3 or TRBV12-4 to TRBJ2-1; D is undetermined. Trimming pared 2 bases from V and 2 bases from J, leaving 4 bases between. There are 13 residues in the CDR3. CDR3 sequence reads: CASSLNPYNEQFF. The CDR3 nucleotides are TGTGCCAGCAGTTTAAATCCCTACAATGAGCAGTTCTTC.

This clonotype was seen a few times. The gene calls are TRBV20-1 and TRBJ1-2; TRBD1 agrees at 7 bases. V trimming: 1 base; J trimming: 7 bases; junction bases outside the gene matches: 12. The CDR3 has 15 residues. CDR1 and CDR2 from the germline V gene are DFQATT and SNEGSKA (reference sequence). CDR3 sequence: CSARGTTRRGSGYTF. For the CDR3, the DNA is TGCAGTGCTAGAGGAACGACTCGCAGGGGGTCTGGCTACACCTTC.

This clonotype was observed a handful of times. V usage is TRBV24-1 and J usage is TRBJ2-2, with D perhaps TRBD1 or TRBD2 (5 bases each). Germline CDR1 reads KGHDR; CDR2 reads SFDVKD. V dropped 7 bases and J dropped 1 base, with 15 bases sitting between them. The CDR3 covers 16 residues. The CDR3 region has the DNA TGTGCCACCAGCGGGACCTCCGCCCTGAACACCGGGGAGCTGTTTTTT. Its translation: CATSGTSALNTGELFF.

The chain couples TRBV6-1 to TRBJ2-7; D ambiguous. This CDR3 region has 13 residues. V shed 2 bases and J shed 6 bases, with 11 bases lying between them. Germline V gene data show CDR1 as MNHNS and CDR2 as SASEGT. The chain's CDR3 is CASSEMRGSEQYV. The CDR3, as DNA: TGTGCCAGCAGTGAAATGAGAGGAAGCGAGCAGTACGTC.

This clonotype has more than one count but fewer than ten. Here the CDR3 DNA reads TGCAGCGTTGAACACTTTACGAACACCGGGGAGCTGTTTTTT. Its translation: CSVEHFTNTGELFF. V gene TRBV29-1 combines with J gene TRBJ2-2; D unclear. V was cut by 2 bases and J by 0 bases, with 7 bases left in between. The CDR3 is made up of 14 amino acids. Germline V lookup: CDR1 SQVTM, CDR2 ANQGSEA.

The chain combines TRBV12-3 or TRBV12-4 with TRBJ2-3; D gene ambiguous. The V gene lost 0 bases and the J gene lost 6 bases, with 7 bases spanning the gap. This CDR3 spans 13 amino acids. The CDR3 DNA reads TGTGCCAGCAGTTTAGCGCTAGACGATACGCAGTATTTT. It codes for CASSLALDDTQYF.

This clonotype showed up just a few times. This chain links TRBV30 with TRBJ1-2; D not certain. Trimming shortened V by 0 bases and J by 4 bases, and 12 bases separated the two germline ends. Germline lookup yields CDR1 GTSNPN and CDR2 SVGIG (reference sequence). The CDR3 consists of 14 residues. CDR3 loop: CAWSVAIGVYGYTF. Written as DNA, the CDR3 is TGTGCCTGGAGTGTAGCCATCGGGGTCTATGGCTACACCTTC.

This clonotype has just a few counts. The chain carries TRBV6-1 and TRBJ1-1, with TRBD1 as a possible D gene (5 bases). V lost 6 bases and J lost 0, with 20 bases in between. Per germline, CDR1 MNHNS and CDR2 SASEGT. This CDR3 comprises 17 residues. The CDR3 reads CASSPFGGPGMNTEAFF. The DNA of the CDR3 is TGTGCCAGCAGCCCCTTCGGGGGACCAGGGATGAACACTGAAGCTTTCTTT.